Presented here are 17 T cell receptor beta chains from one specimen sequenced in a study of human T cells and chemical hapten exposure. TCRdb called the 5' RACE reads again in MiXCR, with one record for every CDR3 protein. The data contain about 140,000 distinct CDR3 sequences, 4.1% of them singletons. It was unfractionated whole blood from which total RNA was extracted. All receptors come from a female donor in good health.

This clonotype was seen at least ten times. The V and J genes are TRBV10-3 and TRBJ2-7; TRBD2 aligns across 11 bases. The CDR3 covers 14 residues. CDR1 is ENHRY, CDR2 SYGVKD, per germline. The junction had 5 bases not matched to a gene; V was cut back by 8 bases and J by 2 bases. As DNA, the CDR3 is TGTGCCATCGGCGATAGCGGGGGGGCCTACGAGCAGTACTTC. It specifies CAIGDSGGAYEQYF.

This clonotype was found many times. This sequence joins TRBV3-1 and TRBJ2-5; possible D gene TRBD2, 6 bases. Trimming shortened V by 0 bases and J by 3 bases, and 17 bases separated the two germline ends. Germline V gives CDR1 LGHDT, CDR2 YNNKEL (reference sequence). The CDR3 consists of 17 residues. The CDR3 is CASSQEPRLVKKETQYF. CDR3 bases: TGTGCCAGCAGCCAAGAACCCAGACTAGTGAAGAAAGAGACCCAGTACTTC.

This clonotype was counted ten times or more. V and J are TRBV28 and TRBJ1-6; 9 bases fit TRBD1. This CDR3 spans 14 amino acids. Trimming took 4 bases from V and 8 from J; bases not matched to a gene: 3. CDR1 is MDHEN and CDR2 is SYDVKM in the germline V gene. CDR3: CASSSGTGHSPLHF. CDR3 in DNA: TGTGCCAGCAGTTCTGGGACAGGGCATTCACCCCTCCACTTT.

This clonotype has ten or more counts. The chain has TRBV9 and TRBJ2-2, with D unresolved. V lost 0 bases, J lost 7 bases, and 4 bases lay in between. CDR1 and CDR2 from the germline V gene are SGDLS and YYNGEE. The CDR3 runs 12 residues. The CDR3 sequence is CASSVEVGELFF. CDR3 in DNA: TGTGCCAGCAGCGTAGAAGTCGGGGAGCTGTTTTTT.

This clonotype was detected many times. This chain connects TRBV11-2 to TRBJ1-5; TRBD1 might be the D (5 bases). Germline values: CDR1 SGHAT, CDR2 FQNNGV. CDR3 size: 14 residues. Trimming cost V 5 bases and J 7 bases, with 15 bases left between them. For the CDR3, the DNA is TGTGCCAGCAGCCCCGCGGGGGGTGGACAGCCCCAGCATTTT. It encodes CASSPAGGGQPQHF.

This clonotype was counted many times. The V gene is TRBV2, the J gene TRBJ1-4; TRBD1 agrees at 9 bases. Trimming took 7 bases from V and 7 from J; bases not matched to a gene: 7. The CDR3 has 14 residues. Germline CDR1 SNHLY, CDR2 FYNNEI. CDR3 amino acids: CASIRDRVFEKLFF. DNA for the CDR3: TGTGCCAGCATCCGGGACAGGGTTTTTGAAAAACTGTTTTTT.

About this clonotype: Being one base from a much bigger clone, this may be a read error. The CDR3 DNA reads as TGCAGTGCTAGAGACTTCTCGGAAAGCGATGGCTACACCTTC. This codes for CSARDFSESDGYTF. The V call is TRBV20-1, the J call TRBJ1-2; the D is unclear. Looked up from germline, CDR1 is DFQATT and CDR2 is SNEGSKA (reference sequence). The CDR3 extends over 14 amino acids. Trimming left V 0 bases short and J 6 bases short, with 14 bases between.

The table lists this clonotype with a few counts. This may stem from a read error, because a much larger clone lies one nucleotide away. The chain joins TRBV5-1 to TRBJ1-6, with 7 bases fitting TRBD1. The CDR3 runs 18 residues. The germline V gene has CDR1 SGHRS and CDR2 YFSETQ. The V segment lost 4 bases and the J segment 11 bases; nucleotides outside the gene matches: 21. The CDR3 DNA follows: TGCGCCAGCAGCCGTAGGAGTCCGGACAGGCGGGACAATGCACCCCTCCACTTT. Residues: CASSRRSPDRRDNAPLHF.

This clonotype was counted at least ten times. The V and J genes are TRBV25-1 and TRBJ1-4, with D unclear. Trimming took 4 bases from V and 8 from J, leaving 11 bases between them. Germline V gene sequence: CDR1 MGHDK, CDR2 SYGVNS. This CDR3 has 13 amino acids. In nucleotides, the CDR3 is TGTGCCAGCAGTGGGTTCCGGGAGGAAAAACTGTTTTTT. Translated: CASSGFREEKLFF.

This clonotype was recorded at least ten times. The CDR3 is CASSYIGNTQYF. The CDR3 DNA is TGTGCCAGCAGTTACATCGGGAATACGCAGTATTTT. The gene calls are TRBV6-2 or TRBV6-3 and TRBJ2-3; D perhaps matches TRBD2 (5 bases). V gave up 2 bases and J gave up 7 bases, with 7 bases separating them. The CDR3 is made up of 12 amino acids. Germline lookup yields CDR1 MNHEY and CDR2 SVGEGT.

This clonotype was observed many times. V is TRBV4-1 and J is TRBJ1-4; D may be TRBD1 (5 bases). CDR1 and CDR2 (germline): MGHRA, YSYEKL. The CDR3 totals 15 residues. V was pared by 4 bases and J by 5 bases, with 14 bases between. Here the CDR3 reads CASSLPGRPNEKLFF. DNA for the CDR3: TGCGCCAGCAGCCTCCCGGGACGGCCGAATGAAAAACTGTTTTTT.

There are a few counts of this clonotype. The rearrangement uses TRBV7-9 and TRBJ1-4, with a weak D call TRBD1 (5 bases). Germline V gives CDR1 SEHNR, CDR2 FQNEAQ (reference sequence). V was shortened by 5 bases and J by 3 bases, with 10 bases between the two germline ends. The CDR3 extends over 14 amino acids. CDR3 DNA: TGTGCCAGCAGCGGGGGGTCTTCTAATGAAAAACTGTTTTTT. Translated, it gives CASSGGSSNEKLFF.

CDR3 nucleotide sequence: TGTGCCAGCAGCCCTCAGCGGGGGGGCTTCAATGAGCAGTTCTTC. This encodes CASSPQRGGFNEQFF. This chain joins TRBV5-4 and TRBJ2-1, with 10 bases lining up with TRBD2. There are 15 residues in the CDR3. Germline lookup yields CDR1 SGHNT and CDR2 YYREEE (reference sequence). With 4 bases clipped from V and 6 bases from J, the junction kept 7 bases outside the gene matches.

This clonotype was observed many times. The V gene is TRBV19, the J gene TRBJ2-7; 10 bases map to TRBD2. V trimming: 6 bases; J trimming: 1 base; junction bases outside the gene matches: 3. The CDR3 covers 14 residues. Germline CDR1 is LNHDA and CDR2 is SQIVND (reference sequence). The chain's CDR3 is CASRTSGFSYEQYF. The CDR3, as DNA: TGTGCCAGTAGGACTAGCGGGTTTTCCTACGAGCAGTACTTC.

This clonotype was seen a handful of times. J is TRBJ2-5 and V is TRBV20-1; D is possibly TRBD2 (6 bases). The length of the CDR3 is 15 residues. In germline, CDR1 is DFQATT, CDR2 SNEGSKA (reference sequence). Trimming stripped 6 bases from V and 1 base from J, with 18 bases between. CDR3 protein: CSAPRQGAGQETQYF. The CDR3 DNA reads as TGCAGTGCCCCCAGGCAGGGAGCGGGCCAAGAGACCCAGTACTTC.

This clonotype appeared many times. DNA for the CDR3: TGTGCCAGCAGTTTGCAGTACCAAGAGACCCAGTACTTC. Its translation: CASSLQYQETQYF. The chain is built from TRBV28 and TRBJ2-5; D not resolved. Germline V gene lookup returns CDR1 MDHEN and CDR2 SYDVKM. The CDR3 totals 13 residues. Trimming took 3 bases from V and 0 from J, leaving 5 bases between them.

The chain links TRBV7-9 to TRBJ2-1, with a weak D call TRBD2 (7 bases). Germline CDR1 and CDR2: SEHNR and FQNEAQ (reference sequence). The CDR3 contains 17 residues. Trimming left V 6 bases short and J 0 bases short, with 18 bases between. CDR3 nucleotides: TGTGCCAGCAGGGCTGGGGGGGGCCCGAGCTCCTACAATGAGCAGTTCTTC. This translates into CASRAGGGPSSYNEQFF.